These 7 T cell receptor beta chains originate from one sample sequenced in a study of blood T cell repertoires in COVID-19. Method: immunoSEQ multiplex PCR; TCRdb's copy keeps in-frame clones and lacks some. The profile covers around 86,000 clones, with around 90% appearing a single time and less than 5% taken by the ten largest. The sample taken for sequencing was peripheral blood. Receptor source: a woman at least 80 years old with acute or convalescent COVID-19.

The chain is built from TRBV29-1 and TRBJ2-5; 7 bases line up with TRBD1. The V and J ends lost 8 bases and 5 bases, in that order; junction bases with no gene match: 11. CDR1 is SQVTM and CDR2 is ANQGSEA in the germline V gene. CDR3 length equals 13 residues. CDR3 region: CSLDRAQGETQYF. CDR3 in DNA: TGCAGCCTCGACAGGGCGCAGGGTGAGACCCAGTACTTC.

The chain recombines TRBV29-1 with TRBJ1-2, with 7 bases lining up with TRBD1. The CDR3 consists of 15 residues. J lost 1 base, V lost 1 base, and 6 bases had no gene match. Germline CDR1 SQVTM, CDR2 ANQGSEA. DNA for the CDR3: TGCAGCGTTGAAGGAGGAGGGGGCGGTAACTATGGCTACACCTTC. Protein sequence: CSVEGGGGGNYGYTF. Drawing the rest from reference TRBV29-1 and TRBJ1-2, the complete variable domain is SAVISQKPSRDICQRGTSLTIQCQVDSQVTMMFWYRQQPGQSLTLIATANQGSEATYESGFVIDKFPISRPNLTFSTLTVSNMSPEDSSIYLCSVEGGGGGNYGYTFGSGTRLTVV.

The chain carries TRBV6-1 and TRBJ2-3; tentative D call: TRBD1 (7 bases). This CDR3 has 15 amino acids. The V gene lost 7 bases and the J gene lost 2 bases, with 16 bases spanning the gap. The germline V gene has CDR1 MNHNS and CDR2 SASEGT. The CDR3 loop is CASTPSGGNTDTQYF. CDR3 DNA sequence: TGTGCCAGCACCCCATCAGGGGGGAACACAGATACGCAGTATTTT.

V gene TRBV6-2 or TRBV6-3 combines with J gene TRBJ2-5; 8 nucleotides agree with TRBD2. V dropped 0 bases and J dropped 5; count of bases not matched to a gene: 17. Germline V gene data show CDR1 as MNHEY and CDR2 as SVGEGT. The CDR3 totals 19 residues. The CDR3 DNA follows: TGTGCCAGCAGTTACTCCCCCGGGAGCGGAGCGGGGGCTCGGGAGACCCAGTACTTC. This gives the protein CASSYSPGSGAGARETQYF.

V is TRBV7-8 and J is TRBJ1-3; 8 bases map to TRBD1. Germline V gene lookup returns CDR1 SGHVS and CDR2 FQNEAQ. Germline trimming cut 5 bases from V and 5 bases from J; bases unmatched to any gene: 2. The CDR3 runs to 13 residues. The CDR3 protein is CASSRQGRNTIYF. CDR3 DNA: TGTGCCAGCAGCCGACAGGGGAGAAACACCATATATTTT.

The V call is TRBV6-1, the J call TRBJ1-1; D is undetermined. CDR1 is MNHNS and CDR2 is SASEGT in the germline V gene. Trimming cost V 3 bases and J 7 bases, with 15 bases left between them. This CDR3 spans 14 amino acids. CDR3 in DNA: TGTGCCAGCAGTGAGAGACGGGGATCGGGTGAAGCTTTCTTT. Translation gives CASSERRGSGEAFF.

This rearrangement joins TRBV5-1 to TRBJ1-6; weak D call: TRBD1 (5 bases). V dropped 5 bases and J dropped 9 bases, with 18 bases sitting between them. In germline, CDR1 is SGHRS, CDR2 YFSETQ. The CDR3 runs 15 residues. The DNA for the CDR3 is TGCGCCAGCAGAAAAACAGGCCCACTGCCTTCACCCCTCCACTTT. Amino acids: CASRKTGPLPSPLHF.